The 14 T cell receptor beta chains below were found in one sample sequenced in a study of blood T cell repertoires in COVID-19. Some clones are missing from TCRdb's copy, which holds only in-frame ones; the method was immunoSEQ multiplex PCR. This table holds some 200,000 clones, 70% to 90% found once. The sequenced sample consisted of peripheral blood. The receptors shown here come from a woman younger than 30 who had recovered from COVID-19.

The chain combines TRBV9 with TRBJ1-2; 8 nucleotides agree with TRBD1. The CDR3 spans 13 residues. Germline CDR1 and CDR2: SGDLS and YYNGEE. V was pared by 2 bases and J by 14 bases, with 11 bases of the junction left unmatched. The CDR3 DNA sequence: TGTGCCAGCAGCGTTTCCCAGGGGGCCGTCTCTACCTTC. Its protein is CASSVSQGAVSTF.

The rearrangement links TRBV7-8 to TRBJ2-5; 9 bases line up with TRBD1. This CDR3 region has 15 residues. Unmatched junction bases numbered 7, after V lost 1 base and J lost 7 bases. CDR1 SGHVS and CDR2 FQNEAQ come from the germline V gene. The CDR3 sequence is CASSLGPGQGVTQYF. The CDR3 DNA sequence: TGTGCCAGCAGCTTAGGTCCGGGACAGGGTGTGACCCAGTACTTC.

This clone appeared a single time. The V and J genes are TRBV2 and TRBJ1-1; no definite D call. V was clipped by 5 bases and J by 4 bases, with 14 bases between them. Germline lookup yields CDR1 SNHLY and CDR2 FYNNEI. The CDR3 is made up of 14 amino acids. CDR3 in DNA: TGTGCCAGCAGTCCGGGATTTGGACTCACTGAAGCTTTCTTT. Its translation: CASSPGFGLTEAFF.

This clone showed up just once. The chain employs TRBV3-1 (or the pseudogene TRBV3-2) and TRBJ2-1; the match to TRBD2 covers 11 bases. V lost 3 bases and J lost 16; bases outside the gene matches: 2. This CDR3 comprises 11 residues. CDR1 and CDR2 (germline): LGHDT, YNNKEL (reference sequence). The CDR3 bases are TGTGCCAGCAGCCAGACTAGCGGGATTTTCTTC. This codes for CASSQTSGIFF.

This chain uses TRBV10-3 with TRBJ2-2, with D possibly TRBD2 on 5 matching bases. The germline gives CDR1 ENHRY, CDR2 SYGVKD. V lost 5 bases and J lost 1, with 11 bases in between. CDR3 length equals 15 residues. The chain's CDR3 is CAISPSGVNTGELFF. The CDR3, as DNA: TGTGCCATCAGTCCAAGCGGCGTGAACACCGGGGAGCTGTTTTTT.

The J gene is TRBJ1-3, the V gene TRBV10-3; D is undetermined. The CDR3 runs 15 residues. CDR1 is ENHRY and CDR2 is SYGVKD in the germline V gene. Trimming removed 6 bases from V and 0 bases from J, with 12 bases in between. The CDR3 DNA is TGTGCCATCAGGTCGGACTCTAGCTCTGGAAACACCATATATTTT. Its protein product is CAIRSDSSSGNTIYF.

The chain carries TRBV2 and TRBJ2-3; D is ambiguous. V lost 5 bases to trimming and J lost 1 base, with 13 bases between them. The CDR3 has 15 residues. Germline-derived CDR1 and CDR2 are SNHLY and FYNNEI. In DNA, the CDR3 is TGTGCCAGCAGTCTAAACAGACGCCGCACAGATACGCAGTATTTT. Residues: CASSLNRRRTDTQYF.

The genes are TRBV19 and TRBJ2-5, with a possible D match to TRBD2 (6 bases). The V and J ends lost 3 bases and 1 base respectively, with 12 bases between them. CDR1 LNHDA and CDR2 SQIVND come from the germline V gene (reference sequence). This CDR3 is built from 15 residues. The CDR3 region is CASSISGLVQETQYF. In nucleotides, the CDR3 is TGTGCCAGTAGTATTAGCGGTCTAGTCCAAGAGACCCAGTACTTC.

The genes are TRBV19 and TRBJ1-1, with no clear D. Germline V lookup: CDR1 LNHDA, CDR2 SQIVND (reference sequence). V lost 4 bases and J lost 0, with 6 bases in between. The CDR3 contains 13 residues. Here the CDR3 reads CASSTSVNTEAFF. The CDR3 nucleotides are TGTGCCAGTAGTACGTCAGTGAACACTGAAGCTTTCTTT.

In nucleotides, the CDR3 is TGTGCCAGCTCGGGGAGCAGCCTACCCTACGAGCAGTACTTC. Its protein product is CASSGSSLPYEQYF. This chain joins TRBV2 and TRBJ2-7, with TRBD2 as a possible D gene (5 bases). The length of the CDR3 is 14 residues. The V end was cut by 8 bases, the J end by 2 bases, with 16 bases between. Looked up from germline, CDR1 is SNHLY and CDR2 is FYNNEI.

This rearrangement joins TRBV5-1 to TRBJ2-3; 7 bases match TRBD1. There are 14 residues in the CDR3. The V and J ends lost 4 bases and 6 bases, in that order; junction bases with no gene match: 8. Germline V CDR1 and CDR2: SGHRS, YFSETQ. As DNA, the CDR3 is TGCGCCAGCAGCCTCGGACAGGCCGGGGATACGCAGTATTTT. Protein: CASSLGQAGDTQYF.

V usage is TRBV25-1 and J usage is TRBJ2-7, with D maybe TRBD1 (5 bases). The CDR3 loop spans 15 amino acids. Germline CDR1 reads MGHDK; CDR2 reads SYGVNS. Trimming cost V 0 bases and J 3 bases, with 12 bases left between them. The CDR3 loop reads CASSEYYPGNYEQYF. The CDR3 DNA reads TGTGCCAGCAGTGAATATTATCCAGGGAACTACGAGCAGTACTTC.

A remark on this clone: Distinct nucleotide sequences in the sample also encode this CDR3. This chain links TRBV12-3 or TRBV12-4 with TRBJ1-1; tentative D call: TRBD1 (5 bases). The CDR3 is 11 residues long. Between the trimmed V and J ends, which lost 3 bases and 7 bases, there was a span of 6 bases. The CDR3 protein is CASSFGGEAFF. In DNA form, the CDR3 reads TGTGCCAGCAGTTTCGGGGGTGAAGCTTTCTTT.

The V and J genes are TRBV5-1 and TRBJ1-3; possible D gene TRBD1, 6 bases. Per germline, CDR1 SGHRS and CDR2 YFSETQ. The CDR3 covers 14 residues. V dropped 4 bases and J dropped 5 bases, with 13 bases sitting between them. In DNA form, the CDR3 reads TGCGCCAGCAGCCAGACAGGAGCTAGAAACACCATATATTTT. This sequence encodes CASSQTGARNTIYF.